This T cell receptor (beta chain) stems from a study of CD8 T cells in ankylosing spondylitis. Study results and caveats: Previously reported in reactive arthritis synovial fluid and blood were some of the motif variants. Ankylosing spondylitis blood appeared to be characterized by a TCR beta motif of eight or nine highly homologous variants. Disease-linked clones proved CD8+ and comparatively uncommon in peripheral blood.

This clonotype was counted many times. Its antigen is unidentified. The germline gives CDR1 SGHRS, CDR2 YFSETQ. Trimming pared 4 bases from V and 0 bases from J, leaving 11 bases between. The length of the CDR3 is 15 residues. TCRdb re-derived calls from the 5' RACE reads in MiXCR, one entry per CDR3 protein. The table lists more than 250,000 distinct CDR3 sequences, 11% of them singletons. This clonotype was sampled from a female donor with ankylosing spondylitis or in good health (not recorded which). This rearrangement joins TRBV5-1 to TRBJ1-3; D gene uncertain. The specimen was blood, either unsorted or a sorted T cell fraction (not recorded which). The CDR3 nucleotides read TGCGCCAGCAGCCGTGCCGGATACTCTGGAAACACCATATATTTT. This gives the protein CASSRAGYSGNTIYF.